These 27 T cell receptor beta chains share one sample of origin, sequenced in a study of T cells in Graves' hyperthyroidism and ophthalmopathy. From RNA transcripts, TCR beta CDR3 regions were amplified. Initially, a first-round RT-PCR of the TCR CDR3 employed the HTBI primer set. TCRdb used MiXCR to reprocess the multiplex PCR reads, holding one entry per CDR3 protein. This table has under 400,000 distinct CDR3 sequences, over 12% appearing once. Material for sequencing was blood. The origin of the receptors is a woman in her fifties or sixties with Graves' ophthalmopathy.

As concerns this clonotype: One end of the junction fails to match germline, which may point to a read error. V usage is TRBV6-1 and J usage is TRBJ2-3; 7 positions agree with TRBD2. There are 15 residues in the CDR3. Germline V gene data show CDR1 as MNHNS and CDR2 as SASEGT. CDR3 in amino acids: CASRRGSTRSDAQYF. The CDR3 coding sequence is TGTGCCAGCAGACGCGGGAGCACCAGGTCAGATGCGCAGTATTTT.

CDR3 nucleotide sequence: TGCAGTGCCCTGGGCAATGAGCAGTTCTTC. Translation: CSALGNEQFF. The genes are TRBV20-1 and TRBJ2-1; D is unresolved. With 6 bases removed from V and 6 bases from J, the gap between germline ends came to 6 bases. There are 10 residues in the CDR3. CDR1 and CDR2 from the germline V gene are DFQATT and SNEGSKA (reference sequence).

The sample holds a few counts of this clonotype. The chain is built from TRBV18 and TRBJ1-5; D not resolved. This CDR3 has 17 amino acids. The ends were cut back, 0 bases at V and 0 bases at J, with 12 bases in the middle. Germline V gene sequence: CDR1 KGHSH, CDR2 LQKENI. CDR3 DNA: TGTGCCAGCTCACCACCGAGCTATGGTTATAGCAATCAGCCCCAGCATTTT. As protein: CASSPPSYGYSNQPQHF.

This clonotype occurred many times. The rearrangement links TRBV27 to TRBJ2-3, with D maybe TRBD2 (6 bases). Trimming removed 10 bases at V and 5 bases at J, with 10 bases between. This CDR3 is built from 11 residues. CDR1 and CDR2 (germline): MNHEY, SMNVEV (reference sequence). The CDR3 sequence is CATGSGDTQYF. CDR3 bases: TGTGCCACTGGTAGCGGAGATACGCAGTATTTT.

Here the CDR3 reads CSVQVNYTF. CDR3 nucleotides: TGCAGCGTTCAGGTCAACTACACCTTC. The V call is TRBV29-1, the J call TRBJ1-2; D ambiguous. The CDR3 sequence is 9 residues long. The germline CDR1 and CDR2 sequences are SQVTM and ANQGSEA. V gave up 5 bases and J gave up 10 bases, with 8 bases separating them.

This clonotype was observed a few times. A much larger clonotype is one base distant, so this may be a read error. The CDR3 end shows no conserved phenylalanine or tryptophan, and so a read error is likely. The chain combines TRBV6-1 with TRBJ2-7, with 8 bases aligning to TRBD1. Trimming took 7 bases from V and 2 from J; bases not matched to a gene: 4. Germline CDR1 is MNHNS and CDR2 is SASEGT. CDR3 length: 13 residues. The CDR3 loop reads CASKGQGPYEQYL. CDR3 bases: TGTGCCAGCAAAGGACAGGGTCCCTACGAGCAGTACCTC.

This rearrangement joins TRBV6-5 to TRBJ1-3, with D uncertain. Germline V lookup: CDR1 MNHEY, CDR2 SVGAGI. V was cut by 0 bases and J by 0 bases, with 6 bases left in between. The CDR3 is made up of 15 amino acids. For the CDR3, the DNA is TGTGCCAGCAGTTACTCGGCCAGCTCTGGAAACACCATATATTTT. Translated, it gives CASSYSASSGNTIYF.

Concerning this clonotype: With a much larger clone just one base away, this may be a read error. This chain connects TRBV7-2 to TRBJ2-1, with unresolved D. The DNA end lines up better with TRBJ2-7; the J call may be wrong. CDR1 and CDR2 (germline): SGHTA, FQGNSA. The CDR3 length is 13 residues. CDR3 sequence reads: CACSLGSYYEQYF. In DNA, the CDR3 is TGTGCCTGCAGCTTAGGCTCCTATTACGAGCAGTACTTC.

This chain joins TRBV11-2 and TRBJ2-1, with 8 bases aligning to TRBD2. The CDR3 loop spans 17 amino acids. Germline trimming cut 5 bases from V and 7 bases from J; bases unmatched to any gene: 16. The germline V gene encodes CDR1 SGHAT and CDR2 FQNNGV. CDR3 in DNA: TGTGCCAGCAGCCCCTGGACTAGCCGGGATACTAGAAATGAGCAGTTCTTC. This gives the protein CASSPWTSRDTRNEQFF.

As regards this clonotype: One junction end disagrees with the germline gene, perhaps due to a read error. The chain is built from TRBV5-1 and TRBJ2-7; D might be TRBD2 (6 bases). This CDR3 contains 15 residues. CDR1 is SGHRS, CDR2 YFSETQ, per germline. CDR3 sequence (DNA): TGCGCCAGCAGGTTGGCTGGGACTGGGGCCTACGAGCAGTACTTC. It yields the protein CASRLAGTGAYEQYF.

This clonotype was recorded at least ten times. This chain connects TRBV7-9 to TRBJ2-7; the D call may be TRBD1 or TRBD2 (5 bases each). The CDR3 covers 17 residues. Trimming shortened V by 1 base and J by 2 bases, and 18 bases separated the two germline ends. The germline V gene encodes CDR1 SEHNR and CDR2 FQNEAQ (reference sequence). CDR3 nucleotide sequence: TGTGCCAGCAGCTTAGGCGTCCAGGGTGAGAGGGCCTACGAGCAGTACTTC. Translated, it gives CASSLGVQGERAYEQYF.

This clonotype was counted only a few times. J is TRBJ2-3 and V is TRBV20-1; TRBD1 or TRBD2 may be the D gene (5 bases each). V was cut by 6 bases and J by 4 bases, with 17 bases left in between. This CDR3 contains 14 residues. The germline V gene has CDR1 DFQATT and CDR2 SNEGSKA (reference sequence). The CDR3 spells CSAWRGARADTQYF. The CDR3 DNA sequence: TGCAGTGCCTGGCGAGGGGCGCGGGCAGATACGCAGTATTTT.

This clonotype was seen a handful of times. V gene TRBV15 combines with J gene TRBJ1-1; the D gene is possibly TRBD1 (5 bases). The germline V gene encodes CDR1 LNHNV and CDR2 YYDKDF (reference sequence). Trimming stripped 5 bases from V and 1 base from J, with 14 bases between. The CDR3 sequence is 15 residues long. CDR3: CATSAIGGGNTEAFF. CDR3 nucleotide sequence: TGTGCCACCAGCGCCATCGGGGGGGGGAACACTGAAGCTTTCTTT.

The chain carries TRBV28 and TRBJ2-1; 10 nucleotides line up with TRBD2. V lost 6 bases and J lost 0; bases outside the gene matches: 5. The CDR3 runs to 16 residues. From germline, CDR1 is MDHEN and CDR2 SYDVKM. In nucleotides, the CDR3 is TGTGCCAGCAGACCATCTAGCGGGAGCTCCTACAATGAGCAGTTCTTC. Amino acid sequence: CASRPSSGSSYNEQFF.

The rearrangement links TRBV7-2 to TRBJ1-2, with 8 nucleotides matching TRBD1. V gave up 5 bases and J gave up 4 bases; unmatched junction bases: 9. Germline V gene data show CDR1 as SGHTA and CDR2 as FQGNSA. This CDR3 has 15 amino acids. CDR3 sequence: CASSLKQGAGYGYTF. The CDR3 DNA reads TGTGCCAGCAGCCTTAAGCAGGGGGCGGGCTATGGCTACACCTTC.

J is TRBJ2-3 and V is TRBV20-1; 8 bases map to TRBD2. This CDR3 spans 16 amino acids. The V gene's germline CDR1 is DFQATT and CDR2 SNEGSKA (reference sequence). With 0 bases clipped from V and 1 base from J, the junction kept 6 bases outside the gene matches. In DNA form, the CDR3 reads TGCAGTGCTAGAGATCGGGCGGGAGGCCGCACAGATACGCAGTATTTT. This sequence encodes CSARDRAGGRTDTQYF.

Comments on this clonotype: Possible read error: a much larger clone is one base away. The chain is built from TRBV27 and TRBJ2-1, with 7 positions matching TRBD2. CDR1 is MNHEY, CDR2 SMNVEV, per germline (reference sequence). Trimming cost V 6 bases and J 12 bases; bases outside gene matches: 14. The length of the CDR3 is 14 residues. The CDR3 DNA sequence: TGTGCCAGCAGATCGCCGCGACTAGCTGTTGGGCAGTTCTTC. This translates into CASRSPRLAVGQFF.

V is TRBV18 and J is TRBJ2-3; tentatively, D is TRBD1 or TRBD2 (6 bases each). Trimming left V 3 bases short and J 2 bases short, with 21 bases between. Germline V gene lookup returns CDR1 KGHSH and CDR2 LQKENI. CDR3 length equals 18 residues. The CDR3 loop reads CASSPDLRAGEATDTQYF. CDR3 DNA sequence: TGTGCCAGCTCACCCGACCTTCGGGCAGGGGAGGCCACAGATACGCAGTATTTT.

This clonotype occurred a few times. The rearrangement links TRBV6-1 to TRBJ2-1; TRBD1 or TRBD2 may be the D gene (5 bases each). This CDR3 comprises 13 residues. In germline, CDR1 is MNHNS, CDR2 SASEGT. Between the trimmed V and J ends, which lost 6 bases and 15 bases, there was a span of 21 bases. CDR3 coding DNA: TGTGCCAGCAGCCCAGTTGGGACCGAGCTGACGTTCTTC. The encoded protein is CASSPVGTELTFF.

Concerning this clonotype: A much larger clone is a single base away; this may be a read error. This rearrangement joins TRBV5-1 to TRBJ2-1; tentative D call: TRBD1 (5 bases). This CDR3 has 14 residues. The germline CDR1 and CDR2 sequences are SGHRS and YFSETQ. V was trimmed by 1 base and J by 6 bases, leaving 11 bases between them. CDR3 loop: CASSLRGQGNEQFF. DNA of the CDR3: TGCGCCAGCAGCTTGCGAGGTCAGGGCAATGAGCAGTTCTTC.

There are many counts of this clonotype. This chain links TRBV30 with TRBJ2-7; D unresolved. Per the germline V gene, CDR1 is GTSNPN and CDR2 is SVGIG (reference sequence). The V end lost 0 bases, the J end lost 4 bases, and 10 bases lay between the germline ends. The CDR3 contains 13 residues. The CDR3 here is CAWSVRWGYEQYF. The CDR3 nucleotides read TGTGCCTGGAGTGTGAGGTGGGGATACGAGCAGTACTTC. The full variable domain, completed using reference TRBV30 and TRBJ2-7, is SQTIHQWPATLVQPVGSPLSLECTVEGTSNPNLYWYRQAAGRGLQLLFYSVGIGQISSEVPQNLSASRPQDRQFILSSKKLLLSDSGFYLCAWSVRWGYEQYFGPGTRLTVT.

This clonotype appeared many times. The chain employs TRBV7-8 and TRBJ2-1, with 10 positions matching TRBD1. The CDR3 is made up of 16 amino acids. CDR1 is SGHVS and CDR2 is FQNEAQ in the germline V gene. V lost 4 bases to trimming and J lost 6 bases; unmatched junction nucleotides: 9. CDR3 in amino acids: CASSSQGTGVINEQFF. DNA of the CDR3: TGTGCCAGCAGCTCCCAAGGGACAGGGGTAATCAATGAGCAGTTCTTC.

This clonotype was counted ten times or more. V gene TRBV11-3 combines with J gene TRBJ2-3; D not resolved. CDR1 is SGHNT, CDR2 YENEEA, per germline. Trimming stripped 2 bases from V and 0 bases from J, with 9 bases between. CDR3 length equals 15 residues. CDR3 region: CASSLSRTSTDTQYF. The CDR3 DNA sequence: TGTGCCAGCAGCTTAAGCAGAACTAGCACAGATACGCAGTATTTT.

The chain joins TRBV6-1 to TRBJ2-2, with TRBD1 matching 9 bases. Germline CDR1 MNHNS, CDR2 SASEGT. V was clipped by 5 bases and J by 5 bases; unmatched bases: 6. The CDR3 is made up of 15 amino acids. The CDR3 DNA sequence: TGTGCCAGCAGTCGAACAGGGGGCGGGACCGGGGAGCTGTTTTTT. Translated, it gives CASSRTGGGTGELFF.

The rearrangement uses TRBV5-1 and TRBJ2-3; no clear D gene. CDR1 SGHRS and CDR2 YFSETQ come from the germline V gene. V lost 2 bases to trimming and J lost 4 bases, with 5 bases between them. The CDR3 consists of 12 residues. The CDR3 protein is CASSLKADTQYF. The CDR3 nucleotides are TGCGCCAGCAGCTTAAAAGCAGATACGCAGTATTTT.

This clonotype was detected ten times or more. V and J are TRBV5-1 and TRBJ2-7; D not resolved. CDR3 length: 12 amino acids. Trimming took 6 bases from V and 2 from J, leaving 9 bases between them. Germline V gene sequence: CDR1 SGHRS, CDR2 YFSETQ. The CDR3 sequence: CASTAGTYEQYF. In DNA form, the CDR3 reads TGCGCCAGCACCGCCGGAACCTACGAGCAGTACTTC.

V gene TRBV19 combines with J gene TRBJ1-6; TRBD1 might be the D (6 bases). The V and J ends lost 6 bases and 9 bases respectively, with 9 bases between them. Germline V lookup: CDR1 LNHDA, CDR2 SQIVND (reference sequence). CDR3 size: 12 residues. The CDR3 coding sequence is TGTGCCAGTAGCCGACAGGCTTCACCCCTCCACTTT. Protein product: CASSRQASPLHF.